This TCR beta chain derives from a study of shared clonotypes between healthy human individuals. Regarding this clone: Its antigen is unknown.

The donor cohort consisted entirely of Caucasian adults residing in Nashville, Tennessee. It was at deep level that the assay was run. Libraries were prepared by immunoSEQ multiplex PCR; TCRdb keeps only in-frame clonotypes and omits some of them. The sample carries millions of clones, 95% recorded once. V was cut by 4 bases and J by 3 bases, with 3 bases left in between. Germline lookup yields CDR1 MNHNS and CDR2 SASEGT. The CDR3 is 11 residues long. Study-wide results and limits: Inspection by rarefaction showed sorted-subset sequencing to be incomplete despite large depth.

The source is a man younger than 35 in good health. Specimen: naive CD4+ T cells sorted from blood. This sample's subset: CD45RA+ positively selected. The chain is built from TRBV6-1 and TRBJ2-5, with D unresolved. The CDR3: CASSAKETQYF. The CDR3 nucleotides read TGTGCCAGCAGTGCCAAAGAGACCCAGTACTTC.